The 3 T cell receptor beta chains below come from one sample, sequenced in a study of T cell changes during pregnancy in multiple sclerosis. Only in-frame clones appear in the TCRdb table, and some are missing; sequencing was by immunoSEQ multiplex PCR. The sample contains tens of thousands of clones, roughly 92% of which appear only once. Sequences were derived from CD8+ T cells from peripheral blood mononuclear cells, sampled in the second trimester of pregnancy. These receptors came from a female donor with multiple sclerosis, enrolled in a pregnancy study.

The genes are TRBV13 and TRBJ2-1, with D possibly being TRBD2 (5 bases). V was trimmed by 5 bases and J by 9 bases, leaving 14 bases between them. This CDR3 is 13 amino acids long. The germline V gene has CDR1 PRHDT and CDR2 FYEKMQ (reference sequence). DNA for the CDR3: TGTGCCAGCAGCGATGGGCTAGCAATTGAGCAGTTCTTC. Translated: CASSDGLAIEQFF.

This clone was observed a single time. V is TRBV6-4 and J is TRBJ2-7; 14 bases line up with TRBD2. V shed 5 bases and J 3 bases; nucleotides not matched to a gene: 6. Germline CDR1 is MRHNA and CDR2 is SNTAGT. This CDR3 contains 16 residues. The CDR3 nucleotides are TGTGCCAGCAGTCCGGGGACTAGCGGGAGCATCTACGAGCAGTACTTC. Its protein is CASSPGTSGSIYEQYF.

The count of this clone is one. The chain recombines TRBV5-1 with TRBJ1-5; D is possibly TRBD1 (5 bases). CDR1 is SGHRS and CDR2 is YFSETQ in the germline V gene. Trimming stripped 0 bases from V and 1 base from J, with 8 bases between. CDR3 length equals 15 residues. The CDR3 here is CASSLGGGSNQPQHF. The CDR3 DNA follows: TGCGCCAGCAGCTTGGGGGGGGGAAGCAATCAGCCCCAGCATTTT.